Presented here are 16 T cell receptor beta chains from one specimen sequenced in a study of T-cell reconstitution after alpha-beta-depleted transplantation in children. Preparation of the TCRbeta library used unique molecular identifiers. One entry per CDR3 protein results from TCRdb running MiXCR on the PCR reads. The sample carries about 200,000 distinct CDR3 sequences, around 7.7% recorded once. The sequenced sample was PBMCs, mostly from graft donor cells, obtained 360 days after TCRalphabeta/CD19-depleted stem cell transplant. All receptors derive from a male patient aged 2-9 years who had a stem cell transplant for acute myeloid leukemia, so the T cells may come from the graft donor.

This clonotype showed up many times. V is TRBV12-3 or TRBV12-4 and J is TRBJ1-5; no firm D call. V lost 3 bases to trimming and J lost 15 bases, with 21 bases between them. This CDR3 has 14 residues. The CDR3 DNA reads TGTGCCAGCAGTTTTGGGCTGTTGGTGGGTTCAGGGCATTTT. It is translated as CASSFGLLVGSGHF.

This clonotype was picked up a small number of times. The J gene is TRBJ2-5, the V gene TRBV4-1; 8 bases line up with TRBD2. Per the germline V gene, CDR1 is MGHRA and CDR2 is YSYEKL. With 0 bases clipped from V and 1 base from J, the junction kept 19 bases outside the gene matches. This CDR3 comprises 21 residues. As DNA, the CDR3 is TGCGCCAGCAGCCAAGATCGGCACGATAGCGGGGTCCTCAGATTCCAAGAGACCCAGTACTTC. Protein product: CASSQDRHDSGVLRFQETQYF.

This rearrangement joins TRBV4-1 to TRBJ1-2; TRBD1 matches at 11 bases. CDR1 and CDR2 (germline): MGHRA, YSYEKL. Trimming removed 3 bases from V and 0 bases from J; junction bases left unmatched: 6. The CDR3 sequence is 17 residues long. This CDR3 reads CASSHGTGGPSNYGYTF. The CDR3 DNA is TGCGCCAGCAGCCATGGGACAGGGGGACCTTCTAACTATGGCTACACCTTC.

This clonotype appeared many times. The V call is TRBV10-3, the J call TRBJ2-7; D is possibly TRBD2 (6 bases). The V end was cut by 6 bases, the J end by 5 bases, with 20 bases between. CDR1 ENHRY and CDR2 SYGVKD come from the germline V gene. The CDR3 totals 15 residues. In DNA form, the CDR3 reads TGTGCCATCAGCAATCGCGGGATAAGCCGGGACGAGCAGTACTTC. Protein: CAISNRGISRDEQYF.

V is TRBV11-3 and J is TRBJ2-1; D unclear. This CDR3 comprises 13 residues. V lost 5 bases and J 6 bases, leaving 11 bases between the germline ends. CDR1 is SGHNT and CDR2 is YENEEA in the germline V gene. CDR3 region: CASSLQRSNEQFF. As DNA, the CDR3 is TGTGCCAGCAGCCTTCAGAGGAGCAATGAGCAGTTCTTC.

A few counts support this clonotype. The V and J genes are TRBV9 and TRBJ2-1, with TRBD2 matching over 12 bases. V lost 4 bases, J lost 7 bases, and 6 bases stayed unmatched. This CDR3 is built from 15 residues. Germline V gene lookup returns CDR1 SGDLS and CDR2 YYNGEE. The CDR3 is CASSPSGRAENEQFF. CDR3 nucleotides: TGTGCCAGCAGCCCTAGCGGGAGGGCCGAAAATGAGCAGTTCTTC.

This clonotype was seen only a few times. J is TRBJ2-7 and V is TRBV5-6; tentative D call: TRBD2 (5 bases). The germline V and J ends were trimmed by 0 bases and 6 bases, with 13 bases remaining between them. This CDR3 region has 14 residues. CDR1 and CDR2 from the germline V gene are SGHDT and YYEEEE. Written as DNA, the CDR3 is TGTGCCAGCAGCTTGGGGCCTACAGAGGGCGAGCAGTACTTC. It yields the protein CASSLGPTEGEQYF.

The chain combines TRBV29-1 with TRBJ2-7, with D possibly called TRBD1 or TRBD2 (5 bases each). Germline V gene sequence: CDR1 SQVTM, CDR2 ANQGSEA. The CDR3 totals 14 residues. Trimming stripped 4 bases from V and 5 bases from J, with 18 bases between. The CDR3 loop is CSVGWRTPYDEQYF. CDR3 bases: TGCAGCGTTGGCTGGAGGACACCCTACGACGAGCAGTACTTC.

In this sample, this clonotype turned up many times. The CDR3 is CSVQGRMNTEAFF. The CDR3 nucleotides are TGCAGCGTTCAGGGGAGGATGAACACTGAAGCTTTCTTT. The chain has TRBV29-1 and TRBJ1-1; D perhaps matches TRBD1 (6 bases). Trimming pared 5 bases from V and 0 bases from J, leaving 10 bases between. Germline values: CDR1 SQVTM, CDR2 ANQGSEA. This CDR3 comprises 13 residues.

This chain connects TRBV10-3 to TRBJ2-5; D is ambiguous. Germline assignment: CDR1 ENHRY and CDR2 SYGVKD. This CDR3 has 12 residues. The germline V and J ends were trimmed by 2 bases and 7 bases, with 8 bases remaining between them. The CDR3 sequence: CAISEGKATQYF. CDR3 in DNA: TGTGCCATCAGTGAGGGGAAAGCGACCCAGTACTTC.

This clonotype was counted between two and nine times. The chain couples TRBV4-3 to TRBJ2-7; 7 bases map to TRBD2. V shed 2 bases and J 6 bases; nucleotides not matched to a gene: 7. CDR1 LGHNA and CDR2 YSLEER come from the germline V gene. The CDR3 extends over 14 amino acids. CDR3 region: CASSQKMGGGEQYF. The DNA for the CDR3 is TGCGCCAGCAGCCAAAAGATGGGGGGGGGCGAGCAGTACTTC.

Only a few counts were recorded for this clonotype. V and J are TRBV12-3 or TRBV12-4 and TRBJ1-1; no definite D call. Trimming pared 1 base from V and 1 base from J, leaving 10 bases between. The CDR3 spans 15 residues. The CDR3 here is CASSLVSASNTEAFF. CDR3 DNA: TGTGCCAGCAGTTTAGTTAGTGCATCGAACACTGAAGCTTTCTTT.

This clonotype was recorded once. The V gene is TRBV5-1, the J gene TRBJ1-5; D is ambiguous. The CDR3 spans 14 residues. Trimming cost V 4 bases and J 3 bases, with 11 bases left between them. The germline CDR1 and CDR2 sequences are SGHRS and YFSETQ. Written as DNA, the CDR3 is TGCGCCAGCAGCCCCGGGAGCAACAATCAGCCCCAGCATTTT. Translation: CASSPGSNNQPQHF.

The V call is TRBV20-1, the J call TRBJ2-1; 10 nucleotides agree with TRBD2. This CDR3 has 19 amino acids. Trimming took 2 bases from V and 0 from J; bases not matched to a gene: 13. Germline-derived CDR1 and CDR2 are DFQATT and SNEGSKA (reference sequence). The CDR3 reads CSARFLAGVKRGSYNEQFF. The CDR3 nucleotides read TGCAGTGCTAGATTCCTAGCGGGAGTCAAGCGTGGCTCCTACAATGAGCAGTTCTTC.

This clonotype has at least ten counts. CDR3 coding DNA: TGTGCCAGCAGTTATGGCGGGACGAACACCGGGGAGCTGTTTTTT. Translated: CASSYGGTNTGELFF. The rearrangement links TRBV6-5 to TRBJ2-2; tentative D call: TRBD2 (6 bases). The CDR3 extends over 15 amino acids. Germline CDR1 and CDR2: MNHEY and SVGAGI. V was pared by 3 bases and J by 0 bases, with 8 bases between.

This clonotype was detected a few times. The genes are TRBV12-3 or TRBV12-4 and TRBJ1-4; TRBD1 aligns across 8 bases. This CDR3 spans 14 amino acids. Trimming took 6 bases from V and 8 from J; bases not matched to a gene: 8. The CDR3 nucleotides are TGTGCCAGCAGACAGACAGGGGCCCTCGAAAAACTGTTTTTT. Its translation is CASRQTGALEKLFF.